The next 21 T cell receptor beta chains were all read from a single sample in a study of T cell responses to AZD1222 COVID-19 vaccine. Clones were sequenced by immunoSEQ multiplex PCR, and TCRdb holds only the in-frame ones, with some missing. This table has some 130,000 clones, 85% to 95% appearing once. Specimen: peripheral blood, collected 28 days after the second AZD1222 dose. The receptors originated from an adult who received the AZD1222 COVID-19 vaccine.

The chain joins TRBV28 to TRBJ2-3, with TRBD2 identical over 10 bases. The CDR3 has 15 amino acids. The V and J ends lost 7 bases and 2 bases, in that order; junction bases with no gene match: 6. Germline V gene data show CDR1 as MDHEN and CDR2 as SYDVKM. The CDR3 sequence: CASIASGGTTDTQYF. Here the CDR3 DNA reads TGTGCCAGCATCGCTAGCGGGGGCACCACAGATACGCAGTATTTT.

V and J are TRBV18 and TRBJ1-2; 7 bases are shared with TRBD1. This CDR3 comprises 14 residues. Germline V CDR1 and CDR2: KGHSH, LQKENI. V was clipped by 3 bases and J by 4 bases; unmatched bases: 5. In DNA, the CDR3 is TGTGCCAGCTCACCTGGGACAGCGAGCTATGGCTACACCTTC. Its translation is CASSPGTASYGYTF.

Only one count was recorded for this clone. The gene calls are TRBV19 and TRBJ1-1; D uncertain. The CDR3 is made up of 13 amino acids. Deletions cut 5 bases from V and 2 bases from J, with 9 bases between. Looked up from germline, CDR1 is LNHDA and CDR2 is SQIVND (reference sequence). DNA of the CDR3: TGTGCCAGTAGTTTTAGCTCAAACACTGAAGCTTTCTTT. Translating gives CASSFSSNTEAFF.

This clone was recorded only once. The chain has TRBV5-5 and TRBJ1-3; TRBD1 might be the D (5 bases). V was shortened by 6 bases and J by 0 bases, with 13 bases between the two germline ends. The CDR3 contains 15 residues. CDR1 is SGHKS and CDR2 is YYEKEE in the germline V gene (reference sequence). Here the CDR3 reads CASIWGDPSGNTIYF. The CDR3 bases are TGTGCCAGCATCTGGGGGGATCCCTCTGGAAACACCATATATTTT. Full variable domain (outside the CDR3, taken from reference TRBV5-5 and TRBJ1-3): DAGVTQSPTHLIKTRGQQVTLRCSPISGHKSVSWYQQVLGQGPQFIFQYYEKEERGRGNFPDRFSARQFPNYSSELNVNALLLGDSALYLCASIWGDPSGNTIYFGEGSWLTVV.

DNA for the CDR3: TGTGCCAGCAGGCGGGACAGTTCCTACGAGCAGTACTTC. Translated: CASRRDSSYEQYF. This sequence joins TRBV6-6 and TRBJ2-7; weak D call: TRBD1 (7 bases). CDR1 MNHNY and CDR2 SVGAGI come from the germline V gene (reference sequence). Trimming pared 6 bases from V and 1 base from J, leaving 10 bases between. This CDR3 is 13 amino acids long.

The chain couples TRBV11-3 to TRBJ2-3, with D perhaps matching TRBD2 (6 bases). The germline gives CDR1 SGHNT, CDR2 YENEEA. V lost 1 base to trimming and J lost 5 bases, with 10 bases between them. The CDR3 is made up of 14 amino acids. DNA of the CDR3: TGTGCCAGCAGCTTAGGGCAGGGAGGAGATACGCAGTATTTT. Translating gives CASSLGQGGDTQYF.

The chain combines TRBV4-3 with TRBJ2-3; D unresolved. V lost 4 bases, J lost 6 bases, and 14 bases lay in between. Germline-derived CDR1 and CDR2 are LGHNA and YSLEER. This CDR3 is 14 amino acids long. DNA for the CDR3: TGCGCCAGCAGCCTGAGACTTCAGTCGGATACGCAGTATTTT. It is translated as CASSLRLQSDTQYF.

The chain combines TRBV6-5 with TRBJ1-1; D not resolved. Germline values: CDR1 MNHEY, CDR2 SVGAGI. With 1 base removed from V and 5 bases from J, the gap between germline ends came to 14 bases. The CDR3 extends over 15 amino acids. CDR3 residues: CASSYWTGYGTEAFF. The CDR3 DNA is TGTGCCAGCAGTTACTGGACGGGGTACGGAACTGAAGCTTTCTTT.

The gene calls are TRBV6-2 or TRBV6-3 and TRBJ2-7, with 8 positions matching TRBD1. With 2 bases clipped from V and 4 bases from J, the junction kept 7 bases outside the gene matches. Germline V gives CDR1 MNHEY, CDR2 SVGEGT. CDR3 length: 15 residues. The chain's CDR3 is CASSYPQTGGYEQYF. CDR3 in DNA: TGTGCCAGCAGTTACCCACAAACAGGGGGGTACGAGCAGTACTTC.

The CDR3 protein is CASSSGQGVYQPQHF. CDR3 sequence (DNA): TGTGCCAGCAGCAGTGGACAGGGGGTTTATCAGCCCCAGCATTTT. V gene TRBV7-8 combines with J gene TRBJ1-5; TRBD1 aligns across 10 bases. J lost 5 bases, V lost 5 bases, and 6 bases had no gene match. The V gene's germline CDR1 is SGHVS and CDR2 FQNEAQ. The CDR3 has 15 amino acids. Combining the CDR3 with reference TRBV7-8 and TRBJ1-5 gives the whole variable domain GAGVSQSPRYKVAKRGQDVALRCDPISGHVSLFWYQQALGQGPEFLTYFQNEAQLDKSGLPSDRFFAERPEGSVSTLKIQRTQQEDSAVYLCASSSGQGVYQPQHFGDGTRLSIL.

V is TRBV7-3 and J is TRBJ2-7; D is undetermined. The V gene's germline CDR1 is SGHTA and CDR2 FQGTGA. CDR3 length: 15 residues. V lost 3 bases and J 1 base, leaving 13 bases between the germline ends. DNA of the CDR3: TGTGCCAGCAGCTTGGCTGGCGGTCATTCCTACGAGCAGTACTTC. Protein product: CASSLAGGHSYEQYF. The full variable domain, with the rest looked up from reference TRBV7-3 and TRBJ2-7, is GAGVSQTPSNKVTEKGKYVELRCDPISGHTALYWYRQSLGQGPEFLIYFQGTGAADDSGLPNDRFFAVRPEGSVSTLKIQRTERGDSAVYLCASSLAGGHSYEQYFGPGTRLTVT.

The CDR3 region is CASTSGGTEAFF. CDR3 nucleotides: TGTGCCAGCACCTCAGGGGGCACTGAAGCTTTCTTT. V gene TRBV12-3 or TRBV12-4 combines with J gene TRBJ1-1, with 7 bases matching TRBD1. V was clipped by 7 bases and J by 4 bases; unmatched bases: 3. The CDR3 consists of 12 residues.

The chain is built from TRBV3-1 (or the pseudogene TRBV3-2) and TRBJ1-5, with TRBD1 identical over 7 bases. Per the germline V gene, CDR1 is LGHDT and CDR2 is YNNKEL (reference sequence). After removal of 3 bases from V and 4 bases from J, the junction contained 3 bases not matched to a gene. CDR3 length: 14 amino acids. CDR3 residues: CASSHPGQNQPQHF. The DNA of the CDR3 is TGTGCCAGCAGCCACCCGGGACAGAATCAGCCCCAGCATTTT.

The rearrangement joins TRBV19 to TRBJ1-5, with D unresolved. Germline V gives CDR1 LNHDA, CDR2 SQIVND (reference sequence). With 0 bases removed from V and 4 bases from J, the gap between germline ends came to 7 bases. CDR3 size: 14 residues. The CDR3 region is CASSIERANQPQHF. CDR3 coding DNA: TGTGCCAGTAGTATAGAGAGGGCGAATCAGCCCCAGCATTTT.

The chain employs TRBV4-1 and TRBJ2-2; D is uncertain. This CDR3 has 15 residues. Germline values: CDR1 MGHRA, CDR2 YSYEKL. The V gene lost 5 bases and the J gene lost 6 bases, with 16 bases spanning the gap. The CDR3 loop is CASSSFRARAGELFF. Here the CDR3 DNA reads TGCGCCAGCAGCTCGTTCCGGGCAAGGGCCGGGGAGCTGTTTTTT.

CDR3 sequence: CASGETVFGYTF. The CDR3 DNA reads TGTGCCAGCGGTGAGACAGTATTTGGCTACACCTTC. The chain employs TRBV7-9 and TRBJ1-2, with D possibly TRBD1 on 5 matching bases. V was shortened by 8 bases and J by 7 bases, with 14 bases between the two germline ends. The CDR3 sequence is 12 residues long. Germline CDR1 and CDR2: SEHNR and FQNEAQ (reference sequence).

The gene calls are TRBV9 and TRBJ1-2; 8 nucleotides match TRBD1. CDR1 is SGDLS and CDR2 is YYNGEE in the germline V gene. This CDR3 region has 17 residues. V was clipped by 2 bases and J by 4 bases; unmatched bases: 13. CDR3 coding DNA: TGTGCCAGCAGCGTCGGCCCGGTCCCAGGGGGCGTCTATGGCTACACCTTC. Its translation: CASSVGPVPGGVYGYTF.

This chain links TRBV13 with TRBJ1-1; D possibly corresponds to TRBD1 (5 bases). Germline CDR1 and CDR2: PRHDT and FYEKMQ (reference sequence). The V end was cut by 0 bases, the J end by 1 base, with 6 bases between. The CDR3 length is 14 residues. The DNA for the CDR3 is TGTGCCAGCAGCTTAGGGGGGGAGAACACTGAAGCTTTCTTT. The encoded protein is CASSLGGENTEAFF.

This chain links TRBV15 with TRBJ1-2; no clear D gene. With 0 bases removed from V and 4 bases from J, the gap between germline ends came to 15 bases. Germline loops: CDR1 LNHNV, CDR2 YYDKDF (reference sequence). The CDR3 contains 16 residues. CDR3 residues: CATSREKDSRSYGYTF. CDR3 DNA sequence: TGTGCCACCAGCAGAGAGAAAGACTCCAGAAGCTATGGCTACACCTTC. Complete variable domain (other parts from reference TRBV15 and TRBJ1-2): DAMVIQNPRYQVTQFGKPVTLSCSQTLNHNVMYWYQQKSSQAPKLLFHYYDKDFNNEADTPDNFQSRRPNTSFCFLDIRSPGLGDTAMYLCATSREKDSRSYGYTFGSGTRLTVV.

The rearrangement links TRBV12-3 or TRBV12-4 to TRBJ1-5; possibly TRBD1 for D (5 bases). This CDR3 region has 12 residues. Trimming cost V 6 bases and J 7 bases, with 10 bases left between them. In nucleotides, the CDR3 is TGTGCCAGCAGGGGGGAAACACAGCCCCAGCATTTT. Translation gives CASRGETQPQHF.

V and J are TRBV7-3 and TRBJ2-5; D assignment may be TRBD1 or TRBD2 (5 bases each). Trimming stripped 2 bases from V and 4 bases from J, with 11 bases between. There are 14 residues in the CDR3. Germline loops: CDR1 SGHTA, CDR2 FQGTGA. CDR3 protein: CASSLLGAGETQYF. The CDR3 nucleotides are TGTGCCAGCAGCTTATTAGGGGCGGGAGAGACCCAGTACTTC.